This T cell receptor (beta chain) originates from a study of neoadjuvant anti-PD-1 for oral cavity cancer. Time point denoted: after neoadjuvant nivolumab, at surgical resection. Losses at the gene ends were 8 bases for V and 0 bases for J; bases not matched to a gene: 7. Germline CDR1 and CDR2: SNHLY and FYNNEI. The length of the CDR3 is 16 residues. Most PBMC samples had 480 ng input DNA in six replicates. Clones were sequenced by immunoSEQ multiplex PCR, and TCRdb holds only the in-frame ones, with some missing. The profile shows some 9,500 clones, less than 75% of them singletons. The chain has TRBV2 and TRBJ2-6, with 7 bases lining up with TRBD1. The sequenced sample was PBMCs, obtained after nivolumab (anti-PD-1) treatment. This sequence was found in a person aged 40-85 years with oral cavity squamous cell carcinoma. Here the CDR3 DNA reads TGTGCCAGCCGGGGACAGAGAGTCTCTGGGGCCAACGTCCTGACTTTC. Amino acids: CASRGQRVSGANVLTF.